This T cell receptor (beta chain) was observed in a study of T cells in Graves' hyperthyroidism and ophthalmopathy. About this clonotype: Antigen unknown.

The TCR beta CDR3 regions underwent amplification using RNA transcripts as the source. Carried out on the TCR CDR3, a first-round RT-PCR used the HTBI primer set. A single record per CDR3 protein comes from TCRdb applying MiXCR to the multiplex PCR reads. The repertoire holds about 500,000 distinct CDR3 sequences, more than 15% seen once, with about 16% in the top ten. Study observations and caveats: Ophthalmopathy stood apart from stable hyperthyroidism in a 13 V-J model. The model's output predicted ophthalmopathy at a median of roughly 6 months prior to onset.

Unmatched junction bases numbered 11, after V lost 0 bases and J lost 9 bases. Germline lookup yields CDR1 LGHNA and CDR2 YSLEER. This CDR3 contains 16 residues. Clinicians diagnosed patients from clinical symptoms, serum thyroxine and TRAb, thyroid ultrasound and orbital computed tomography. This sequence joins TRBV4-3 and TRBJ2-1, with 7 bases fitting TRBD2. Sequenced sample: blood. The origin of this receptor is a woman aged 18-29 years with Graves' ophthalmopathy. CDR3 nucleotide sequence: TGCGCCAGCAGCCAAGATAGAGGGCTAGCGGTCCCTGAGCAGTTCTTC. Its protein is CASSQDRGLAVPEQFF.